Each of the 5 T cell receptor beta chains below was sequenced from the same sample in a study of CD8+CD57+ T cells in acquired aplastic anemia. Genomic DNA was employed as the template in profiling TCR beta VDJ and CDR3. TCRdb re-derived calls from the reads in MiXCR, one entry per CDR3 protein. The sample has 200,000 to 250,000 distinct CDR3 sequences; roughly 57% are singletons. Sequencing was done on a sample of sorted CD4+, CD8+, or CD8+CD57+ T cells (not recorded which) from PBMCs. These receptors all stem from a human donor in good health.

As regards this clonotype: An end of the junction differs from the germline gene, which may be a read error. The V and J genes are TRBV5-1 and TRBJ2-1, with 11 bases aligning to TRBD2. Per germline, CDR1 SGHRS and CDR2 YFSETQ. The CDR3 has 14 amino acids. CDR3 sequence reads: CASSYSGGGSEQFF. In nucleotides, the CDR3 is TGCGCCAGCAGCTATAGCGGGGGGGGTAGTGAGCAGTTCTTT.

This chain links TRBV20-1 with TRBJ2-2, with a tentative D call TRBD2 (7 bases). Germline-derived CDR1 and CDR2 are DFQATT and SNEGSKA (reference sequence). The CDR3 has 12 amino acids. Trimming shortened V by 1 base and J by 11 bases, and 11 bases separated the two germline ends. The CDR3 loop reads CSARVGGGELFF. The CDR3 DNA sequence: TGCAGTGCTAGAGTGGGAGGGGGAGAGCTGTTTTTT.

This clonotype was counted at least ten times. The V gene is TRBV6-1, the J gene TRBJ2-7; TRBD2 aligns across 9 bases. This CDR3 comprises 13 residues. Germline V gene data show CDR1 as MNHNS and CDR2 as SASEGT. The junction had 9 bases not matched to a gene; V was cut back by 8 bases and J by 7 bases. In DNA, the CDR3 is TGTGCCAGCCGTCGACTAGCGGCCCTGGAGCAGTACTTC. Protein sequence: CASRRLAALEQYF.

This clonotype appeared many times. This chain links TRBV5-6 with TRBJ2-5, with D possibly TRBD2 on 6 matching bases. V lost 5 bases, J lost 4 bases, and 12 bases lay in between. Germline V gives CDR1 SGHDT, CDR2 YYEEEE. There are 13 residues in the CDR3. The CDR3 protein is CASRPGLTETQYF. As DNA, the CDR3 is TGTGCCAGCAGGCCTGGACTAACAGAGACCCAGTACTTC. The full variable domain, in which reference TRBV5-6 and TRBJ2-5 provide the parts outside the CDR3, is DAGVTQSPTHLIKTRGQQVTLRCSPKSGHDTVSWYQQALGQGPQFIFQYYEEEERQRGNFPDRFSGHQFPNYSSELNVNALLLGDSALYLCASRPGLTETQYFGPGTRLLVL.

This clonotype was seen only once. This chain uses TRBV20-1 with TRBJ2-7; D possibly corresponds to TRBD1 (5 bases). CDR3 size: 12 residues. V gave up 4 bases and J gave up 3 bases, with 10 bases separating them. The germline V gene encodes CDR1 DFQATT and CDR2 SNEGSKA (reference sequence). The CDR3 protein is CSATTDSYEQYF. Written as DNA, the CDR3 is TGCAGTGCTACAACCGACAGCTACGAGCAGTACTTC.